Given below is one T cell receptor (beta chain) in context. The target antigen is unknown. The time point denotes: persistent/refractory GD, antithyroid drugs over 5 years with positive TRAb. Generation of the TCR library employed RNA extracted from PBMCs. Approximately 10-milliliter peripheral blood samples went into EDTA tubes. The sample is drawn from a study of regulatory T cells in long-lasting Graves disease. General study findings and limits: Graves' patients with persistent disease showed TCR diversity lower than patients newly diagnosed. Thyroid tissue went unexamined; only peripheral blood was analyzed.

Libraries of TCR beta came from iRepertoire HTBI primers plus Arm-PCR of CDR3 regions. In the authors' workflow: Samples collectively showed fewer than 80 TRBV and approximately 15 TRBJ segments. TCRdb reanalysed the multiplex PCR reads using MiXCR and keeps one entry per CDR3 protein. None of the V and J calls come from the authors' own analysis; TCRdb made them. The sample shows a few hundred thousand distinct CDR3 sequences, around 20% of them seen only once. The CDR3 is 15 residues long. V trimming: 5 bases; J trimming: 9 bases; junction bases outside the gene matches: 10. The germline gives CDR1 SGHRS, CDR2 YFSETQ.

The receptor was derived from a female donor with Graves disease. The chain employs TRBV5-1 and TRBJ2-5; 13 bases fit TRBD2. The sample was peripheral blood mononuclear cells (PBMCs), taken when the disease was refractory, from a patient treated with antithyroid drugs. CDR3 in DNA: TGCGCCAGCAGACCAGTTCCCACTAGCGGGAGGGCCCAGTACTTC. It specifies CASRPVPTSGRAQYF.